These 30 T cell receptor beta chains were sequenced from one sample in a study of cytomegalovirus exposure and HLA in healthy donors. The study ran its PCR with 60 Vbeta and 13 Jbeta primers. The method was immunoSEQ multiplex PCR; TCRdb's version includes in-frame clones alone and lacks a portion of them. Among roughly 150,000 clones, roughly 85% were seen once, and the ten largest hold about 0.66%. The sequenced material came from PBMCs. These receptors originate from a male donor in good health and CMV-seronegative.

The chain is built from TRBV5-4 and TRBJ1-2; tentative D call: TRBD1 (6 bases). V was cut by 0 bases and J by 6 bases, with 15 bases left in between. This CDR3 region has 15 residues. Germline V gene sequence: CDR1 SGHNT, CDR2 YYREEE (reference sequence). CDR3 sequence: CASSLGQGFIDGYTF. The DNA for the CDR3 is TGTGCCAGCAGCTTGGGCCAGGGGTTTATAGATGGCTACACCTTC.

The V gene is TRBV11-2, the J gene TRBJ2-3; 7 positions match TRBD2. The CDR3 loop spans 16 amino acids. CDR1 is SGHAT and CDR2 is FQNNGV in the germline V gene. The J segment lost 9 bases and the V segment lost 1 base, leaving 13 bases of the junction unmatched. The CDR3, as DNA: TGTGCCAGCAGCTTAGGATGGACTAGTACACTACGAACGCAGTATTTT. Translating it yields CASSLGWTSTLRTQYF.

This rearrangement joins TRBV2 to TRBJ1-2, with 10 nucleotides matching TRBD1. V gave up 6 bases and J gave up 8 bases; unmatched junction bases: 6. CDR3 length: 13 amino acids. Germline V CDR1 and CDR2: SNHLY, FYNNEI. The CDR3, as DNA: TGTGCCAGCAGGCGACAGGGGGCGGACGGCTACACCTTC. This encodes CASRRQGADGYTF.

The V and J genes are TRBV7-2 and TRBJ1-2; 7 bases match TRBD1. There are 13 residues in the CDR3. V was clipped by 5 bases and J by 6 bases; unmatched bases: 6. Per germline, CDR1 SGHTA and CDR2 FQGNSA. The CDR3 sequence: CASSPDRTHGYTF. For the CDR3, the DNA is TGTGCCAGCAGCCCGGACAGGACCCATGGCTACACCTTC.

The J gene is TRBJ1-1, the V gene TRBV30; TRBD1 matches 10 bases. This CDR3 comprises 14 residues. The V gene end was trimmed by 4 bases and the J gene end by 4 bases; junction bases not matched to a gene: 6. The germline gives CDR1 GTSNPN, CDR2 SVGIG (reference sequence). The CDR3 is CAWTGTGVVTEAFF. The CDR3 nucleotides read TGTGCCTGGACCGGGACAGGGGTAGTCACTGAAGCTTTCTTT.

J is TRBJ2-5 and V is TRBV12-5; a possible D gene is TRBD1 (5 bases). The J call may be wrong; the DNA end is better matched by TRBJ2-7. Germline V gives CDR1 LGHNT, CDR2 FRNRAP. CDR3 length: 15 amino acids. The CDR3 sequence: CASGPPTGNSYEQYF. The CDR3 nucleotides read TGTGCTAGTGGACCCCCCACAGGTAACTCCTACGAGCAGTACTTC.

This chain connects TRBV6-6 to TRBJ1-1, with no clear D. The germline gives CDR1 MNHNY, CDR2 SVGAGI (reference sequence). The CDR3 covers 13 residues. Trimming shortened V by 7 bases and J by 1 base, and 10 bases separated the two germline ends. The CDR3 spells CASIPRRNTEAFF. The CDR3 DNA reads TGTGCCAGCATCCCCCGTCGGAACACTGAAGCTTTCTTT.

The CDR3 region has the DNA TGTGCCAGCAGGCCGACCTGGGGGCGCCGATCCGGGGAGCTGTTTTTT. This gives the protein CASRPTWGRRSGELFF. V gene TRBV27 combines with J gene TRBJ2-2; D might be TRBD1 (6 bases). Trimming shortened V by 6 bases and J by 6 bases, and 20 bases separated the two germline ends. Looked up from germline, CDR1 is MNHEY and CDR2 is SMNVEV (reference sequence). The CDR3 has 16 amino acids.

The table lists this clone with a count of one. The rearrangement links TRBV11-3 to TRBJ1-2; 8 bases map to TRBD1. Per germline, CDR1 SGHNT and CDR2 YENEEA. The CDR3 covers 14 residues. J was trimmed by 8 bases and V by 5 bases; bases with no gene match: 10. The CDR3 DNA reads TGTGCCAGCAGCACCCGGACAGGGTTTGGGGGCTACACCTTC. Protein product: CASSTRTGFGGYTF.

V usage is TRBV7-3 and J usage is TRBJ1-1; 8 positions match TRBD1. Germline loops: CDR1 SGHTA, CDR2 FQGTGA. CDR3 size: 15 residues. V shed 4 bases and J 5 bases; nucleotides not matched to a gene: 9. This CDR3 reads CASSSETGVMTEAFF. In nucleotides, the CDR3 is TGTGCCAGCAGCTCAGAGACAGGGGTAATGACTGAAGCTTTCTTT.

This sequence joins TRBV5-4 and TRBJ1-1; TRBD1 matches 7 bases. With V trimmed by 3 bases and J by 0 bases, 2 bases remained unmatched. The CDR3 loop spans 14 amino acids. The germline gives CDR1 SGHNT, CDR2 YYREEE (reference sequence). This CDR3 is CASSWGQLNTEAFF. The CDR3 nucleotides are TGTGCCAGCAGCTGGGGACAGCTGAACACTGAAGCTTTCTTT.

There are a few counts of this clone. The chain links TRBV10-3 to TRBJ2-7; 10 bases are a match to TRBD1. Germline assignment: CDR1 ENHRY and CDR2 SYGVKD. V trimming: 10 bases; J trimming: 4 bases; junction bases outside the gene matches: 4. The CDR3 is 12 amino acids. The CDR3 is CASTGQGYEQYF. As DNA, the CDR3 is TGTGCCAGCACGGGACAGGGGTACGAGCAGTACTTC.

The rearrangement uses TRBV6-4 and TRBJ2-3; 10 nucleotides line up with TRBD2. The trim removed 3 bases at V and 2 bases at J, leaving 2 bases unmatched. Germline V gene lookup returns CDR1 MRHNA and CDR2 SNTAGT. This CDR3 has 15 residues. CDR3 DNA sequence: TGTGCCAGCAGTGAGGGGACTAGCGCCACAGATACGCAGTATTTT. Translation gives CASSEGTSATDTQYF.

This clone occurred a few times. The chain links TRBV6-1 to TRBJ1-5; TRBD1 agrees at 8 bases. The germline V gene has CDR1 MNHNS and CDR2 SASEGT. The CDR3 consists of 16 residues. Trimming at V came to 3 bases and at J to 1 base, leaving 5 bases not matched to a gene. CDR3 loop: CASSEDRVISNQPQHF. The DNA for the CDR3 is TGTGCCAGCAGTGAGGACAGGGTGATAAGCAATCAGCCCCAGCATTTT.

The chain employs TRBV7-2 and TRBJ2-3; the match to TRBD1 covers 8 bases. The V segment lost 4 bases and the J segment 1 base; nucleotides outside the gene matches: 4. The CDR3 extends over 15 amino acids. Germline V gene sequence: CDR1 SGHTA, CDR2 FQGNSA. The CDR3 region is CASSSQTGGTDTQYF. CDR3 bases: TGTGCCAGCAGCTCCCAGACAGGGGGCACAGATACGCAGTATTTT.

The CDR3 nucleotides read TGTGCCAGCAGCGTAGGACGGGAGTGGGACGAGCAGTACTTC. It specifies CASSVGREWDEQYF. The chain is built from TRBV9 and TRBJ2-7; D possibly corresponds to TRBD2 (6 bases). Trimming removed 0 bases at V and 5 bases at J, with 12 bases between. Looked up from germline, CDR1 is SGDLS and CDR2 is YYNGEE. The CDR3 is made up of 14 amino acids.

The rearrangement links TRBV5-8 to TRBJ2-7, with TRBD2 as a possible D gene (5 bases). CDR1 is SGHTS and CDR2 is YDEGEE in the germline V gene. This CDR3 has 14 residues. V was clipped by 7 bases and J by 6 bases, with 20 bases between them. CDR3 loop: CASPPRGAPFEQYF. The DNA of the CDR3 is TGTGCCAGCCCCCCCCGGGGAGCCCCTTTCGAGCAGTACTTC. Combining the CDR3 with reference TRBV5-8 and TRBJ2-7 gives the whole variable domain EAGVTQSPTHLIKTRGQQATLRCSPISGHTSVYWYQQALGLGLQFLLWYDEGEERNRGNFPPRFSGRQFPNYSSELNVNALELEDSALYLCASPPRGAPFEQYFGPGTRLTVT.

The J gene is TRBJ2-7, the V gene TRBV9; 8 positions match TRBD2. CDR3 length equals 14 residues. The germline V gene has CDR1 SGDLS and CDR2 YYNGEE. V trimming: 4 bases; J trimming: 6 bases; junction bases outside the gene matches: 9. The CDR3 nucleotides are TGTGCCAGCAGCCCCCACCAGGGACTAGGCGAGCAGTACTTC. Residues: CASSPHQGLGEQYF. The whole variable domain, filled in from reference TRBV9 and TRBJ2-7, reads DSGVTQTPKHLITATGQRVTLRCSPRSGDLSVYWYQQSLDQGLQFLIQYYNGEERAKGNILERFSAQQFPDLHSELNLSSLELGDSALYFCASSPHQGLGEQYFGPGTRLTVT.

This chain connects TRBV5-6 to TRBJ2-5, with D possibly matching TRBD2 (5 bases). Germline V gene data show CDR1 as SGHDT and CDR2 as YYEEEE. The CDR3 runs to 12 residues. Trimming left V 4 bases short and J 4 bases short, with 8 bases between. The CDR3 region is CASSPRGETQYF. CDR3 coding DNA: TGTGCCAGCAGCCCCCGGGGAGAGACCCAGTACTTC.

This clone was recorded only once. The chain links TRBV19 to TRBJ1-1, with 7 positions matching TRBD1. This CDR3 contains 15 residues. CDR1 and CDR2 from the germline V gene are LNHDA and SQIVND (reference sequence). V trimming: 3 bases; J trimming: 0 bases; junction bases outside the gene matches: 4. CDR3 residues: CASSISDRVNTEAFF. The CDR3 DNA reads as TGTGCCAGTAGTATTAGTGACAGGGTGAACACTGAAGCTTTCTTT.

The chain couples TRBV7-2 to TRBJ2-3, with D maybe TRBD2 (6 bases). The V gene's germline CDR1 is SGHTA and CDR2 FQGNSA. The CDR3 length is 16 residues. Between the trimmed V and J ends, which lost 7 bases and 0 bases, there was a span of 17 bases. DNA of the CDR3: TGTGCCAGCACCTCCCCGACGGGACTTAGCACAGATACGCAGTATTTT. It translates to CASTSPTGLSTDTQYF.

The V call is TRBV7-9, the J call TRBJ1-3; 7 positions agree with TRBD1. The germline V gene has CDR1 SEHNR and CDR2 FQNEAQ (reference sequence). The CDR3 has 14 amino acids. The V gene end was trimmed by 8 bases and the J gene end by 1 base; junction bases not matched to a gene: 5. CDR3 sequence reads: CASGPQGSGNTIYF. The CDR3 DNA reads as TGTGCCAGCGGCCCACAGGGGTCTGGAAACACCATATATTTT.

This clone is a singleton in its sample. The J gene is TRBJ2-2, the V gene TRBV7-9; 7 bases are a match to TRBD1. The CDR3 sequence is 15 residues long. V trimming: 4 bases; J trimming: 3 bases; junction bases outside the gene matches: 5. Germline V gene sequence: CDR1 SEHNR, CDR2 FQNEAQ (reference sequence). The CDR3 bases are TGTGCCAGCAGCTCTAGACAGGGAGACACCGGGGAGCTGTTTTTT. Its translation: CASSSRQGDTGELFF. The complete variable domain, with remaining parts taken from reference TRBV7-9 and TRBJ2-2, reads DTGVSQNPRHKITKRGQNVTFRCDPISEHNRLYWYRQTLGQGPEFLTYFQNEAQLEKSRLLSDRFSAERPKGSFSTLEIQRTEQGDSAMYLCASSSRQGDTGELFFGEGSRLTVL.

This clone showed up just a few times. The J gene is TRBJ1-2, the V gene TRBV2, with 7 bases aligning to TRBD1. J lost 7 bases, V lost 8 bases, and 16 bases had no gene match. CDR3 size: 15 residues. Per the germline V gene, CDR1 is SNHLY and CDR2 is FYNNEI. CDR3 sequence (DNA): TGTGCCAGCCTCGCGCGGACAGGAGGTCCCGTTGGCTACACCTTC. This gives the protein CASLARTGGPVGYTF.

The rearrangement uses TRBV18 and TRBJ1-2; the D is unclear. Trimming took off 4 bases at V and 5 bases at J, with 11 bases between the two ends. The germline V gene encodes CDR1 KGHSH and CDR2 LQKENI. This CDR3 is built from 13 residues. In DNA form, the CDR3 reads TGTGCCAGCTCACAAGGCCAGGCGTATGGCTACACCTTC. Amino acid sequence: CASSQGQAYGYTF.

The chain has TRBV11-2 and TRBJ2-5, with D possibly TRBD2 on 5 matching bases. The V end lost 6 bases, the J end lost 5 bases, and 10 bases lay between the germline ends. Germline lookup yields CDR1 SGHAT and CDR2 FQNNGV. The CDR3 contains 12 residues. CDR3 nucleotide sequence: TGTGCCAGCAGGCTCACGGGGGAGACCCAGTACTTC. Its translation: CASRLTGETQYF.

The rearrangement links TRBV6-6 to TRBJ2-7, with 7 bases identical to TRBD1. CDR3 length: 15 amino acids. J gave up 3 bases and V 4 bases, and 9 bases lay outside the gene matches. CDR1 is MNHNY and CDR2 is SVGAGI in the germline V gene (reference sequence). In DNA, the CDR3 is TGTGCCAGCAGTTCCCGACAGGGTTCTTTCTACGAGCAGTACTTC. Translated, it gives CASSSRQGSFYEQYF.

Concerning this clone: A junction boundary mismatches the germline segment, possibly from a read error. This chain links TRBV7-9 with TRBJ1-2, with 7 bases matching TRBD1. The CDR3 sequence is 16 residues long. The V gene's germline CDR1 is SEHNR and CDR2 FQNEAQ (reference sequence). The chain's CDR3 is CSSSNYRGPRLAGYTF. As DNA, the CDR3 is TGTTCCAGCAGCAACTACAGGGGACCTCGATTGGCCGGCTACACCTTC.

In the case of this clone: This CDR3 is also generated by other DNA sequences in the sample. The chain is built from TRBV9 and TRBJ1-5, with D maybe TRBD1 (5 bases). The CDR3 has 15 residues. The V gene lost 0 bases and the J gene lost 2 bases, with 9 bases spanning the gap. CDR1 and CDR2 (germline): SGDLS, YYNGEE. CDR3 nucleotides: TGTGCCAGCAGCGTAGGCGGGGGGGGCAATCAGCCCCAGCATTTT. Amino acids: CASSVGGGGNQPQHF.

The chain couples TRBV27 to TRBJ1-2; a possible D gene is TRBD1 (5 bases). The V gene lost 2 bases and the J gene lost 5 bases, with 12 bases spanning the gap. There are 14 residues in the CDR3. Germline V gene lookup returns CDR1 MNHEY and CDR2 SMNVEV (reference sequence). CDR3: CASSLSGGVYGYTF. In DNA form, the CDR3 reads TGTGCCAGCAGTTTAAGTGGGGGGGTTTATGGCTACACCTTC.